This T cell receptor (beta chain) was documented in a study of siplizumab effects on memory and regulatory T cells. A remark on this clone: Its antigen is still unknown.

Repertoires were generated with immunoSEQ multiplex PCR, while TCRdb's copy carries only in-frame clones and drops some. The data contain approximately 4,800 clones, about 48% of them singletons. Trimming cost V 0 bases and J 4 bases, with 13 bases left between them. The germline V gene encodes CDR1 SGDLS and CDR2 YYNGEE. This CDR3 contains 16 residues. Mixed lymphocyte reaction cells were cocultured at 37°C for 5 to 7 days. This chain uses TRBV9 with TRBJ2-2; tentative D call: TRBD2 (5 bases). Sequenced input: CFSE-low (dividing) CD4+ T cells sorted from an allogeneic mixed lymphocyte reaction. This clonotype originated in a human donor in good health; the cells came from an allogeneic mixed lymphocyte reaction. Some clones in this sample may be carry-over from other donors' samples. CDR3 in amino acids: CASSVAGLAGTGELFF. The DNA of the CDR3 is TGTGCCAGCAGCGTAGCTGGGCTAGCTGGCACCGGGGAGCTGTTTTTT.